These 17 T cell receptor beta chains were sequenced from one sample in a study of OX40 agonist ivuxolimab in advanced cancers. Here immunoSEQ multiplex PCR was the method, and the copy in TCRdb shows in-frame clones only, minus some. The sample includes roughly 70,000 clones, around 80% of them seen just once. The sequences come from CD4+ or CD8+ T cells sorted from blood, collected in a trial of the OX40 agonist ivuxolimab. The receptors were gathered from an adult with an advanced solid tumor such as melanoma, head and neck, liver or kidney cancer.

The chain combines TRBV5-4 with TRBJ2-7; D gene uncertain. V lost 0 bases and J lost 3, with 7 bases in between. The CDR3 has 13 residues. Germline CDR1 reads SGHNT; CDR2 reads YYREEE (reference sequence). The DNA for the CDR3 is TGTGCCAGCAGCTTGGAGCATAGCTACGAGCAGTACTTC. This encodes CASSLEHSYEQYF.

This chain uses TRBV7-6 with TRBJ2-5; no firm D call. This CDR3 is 13 amino acids long. The germline V gene has CDR1 SGHVS and CDR2 FNYEAQ. The V end was cut by 5 bases, the J end by 5 bases, with 12 bases between. The CDR3 sequence is CASSASRRETQYF. The CDR3 DNA follows: TGTGCCAGCAGCGCCTCACGCCGGGAGACCCAGTACTTC.

J is TRBJ1-2 and V is TRBV5-1, with D unclear. This CDR3 has 14 residues. V was cut by 3 bases and J by 4 bases, with 13 bases left in between. Germline-derived CDR1 and CDR2 are SGHRS and YFSETQ. The chain's CDR3 is CASSSQQPLYGYTF. Here the CDR3 DNA reads TGCGCCAGCAGCTCCCAACAGCCTCTCTATGGCTACACCTTC.

The chain couples TRBV5-1 to TRBJ2-1, with TRBD2 identical over 11 bases. The CDR3 contains 17 residues. CDR1 and CDR2 from the germline V gene are SGHRS and YFSETQ. V was clipped by 4 bases and J by 10 bases; unmatched bases: 16. CDR3 in DNA: TGCGCCAGCAGCGCCTACTCGACTAGCGGGGCCTACCAAGAGCAGTTCTTC. This codes for CASSAYSTSGAYQEQFF.

Here the CDR3 reads CASSLGLADYNEQFF. CDR3 nucleotide sequence: TGTGCCAGCAGCTTGGGTCTAGCCGATTACAATGAGCAGTTCTTC. This chain uses TRBV7-9 with TRBJ2-1, with D maybe TRBD2 (5 bases). CDR3 length: 15 residues. Per germline, CDR1 SEHNR and CDR2 FQNEAQ (reference sequence). V lost 3 bases to trimming and J lost 4 bases, with 13 bases between them.

The rearrangement joins TRBV6-5 to TRBJ2-7; 7 positions agree with TRBD1. CDR1 and CDR2 (germline): MNHEY, SVGAGI. The CDR3 runs to 14 residues. Trimming took 2 bases from V and 2 from J; bases not matched to a gene: 3. The CDR3 reads CASSYGTAPYEQYF. In nucleotides, the CDR3 is TGTGCCAGCAGTTACGGGACAGCTCCCTACGAGCAGTACTTC.

This chain uses TRBV5-8 with TRBJ2-1; TRBD2 matches 7 bases. Germline assignment: CDR1 SGHTS and CDR2 YDEGEE. The CDR3 extends over 17 amino acids. After removal of 3 bases from V and 7 bases from J, the junction contained 16 bases not matched to a gene. The CDR3 spells CASSSNGASGTFNEQFF. In DNA, the CDR3 is TGTGCCAGCAGCTCAAACGGGGCTAGCGGAACATTTAATGAGCAGTTCTTC.

The V gene is TRBV19, the J gene TRBJ1-5; D is undetermined. V lost 10 bases to trimming and J lost 7 bases, with 17 bases between them. The germline CDR1 and CDR2 sequences are LNHDA and SQIVND (reference sequence). The CDR3 covers 13 residues. DNA of the CDR3: TGTGCCACAAATTCCCAGGCGGGACAGCCCCAGCATTTT. As protein: CATNSQAGQPQHF. Variable domain in full (rest from reference TRBV19 and TRBJ1-5): DGGITQSPKYLFRKEGQNVTLSCEQNLNHDAMYWYRQDPGQGLRLIYYSQIVNDFQKGDIAEGYSVSREKKESFPLTVTSAQKNPTAFYLCATNSQAGQPQHFGDGTRLSIL.

The CDR3 protein is CSVEDLDRVQETQYF. Here the CDR3 DNA reads TGCAGCGTTGAAGATCTGGACCGGGTCCAAGAGACCCAGTACTTC. The chain employs TRBV29-1 and TRBJ2-5; no reliable D call. The CDR3 has 15 residues. Trimming took off 0 bases at V and 1 base at J, with 12 bases between the two ends. Germline values: CDR1 SQVTM, CDR2 ANQGSEA.

This clone was found many times. This rearrangement joins TRBV5-4 to TRBJ2-7; TRBD1 aligns across 9 bases. CDR1 is SGHNT, CDR2 YYREEE, per germline (reference sequence). The CDR3 has 15 amino acids. V lost 4 bases, J lost 2 bases, and 7 bases stayed unmatched. DNA of the CDR3: TGTGCCAGCAGCGGGGGACAGGGTAATACCTACGAGCAGTACTTC. Protein sequence: CASSGGQGNTYEQYF.

In regard to this clone: Other DNA sequences of this sample code for an identical CDR3. CDR3: CASSPGGPNQPQHF. Written as DNA, the CDR3 is TGTGCCAGCTCACCGGGGGGCCCAAATCAGCCCCAGCATTTT. The rearrangement links TRBV18 to TRBJ1-5; D possibly corresponds to TRBD1 (6 bases). The CDR3 is 14 amino acids. From germline, CDR1 is KGHSH and CDR2 LQKENI. Trimming pared 3 bases from V and 4 bases from J, leaving 10 bases between.

Notes on this clone: Relative to the germline gene, one junction end is altered; a read error may explain this. This sequence joins TRBV7-9 and TRBJ1-2; D may be TRBD1 (5 bases). CDR1 and CDR2 from the germline V gene are SEHNR and FQNEAQ (reference sequence). The CDR3 sequence is 12 residues long. The CDR3 loop is CASSSTDTSVSF. The CDR3, as DNA: TGTGCCAGCAGCTCGACGGACACGTCCGTCTCCTTC. Full variable domain (outside the CDR3, taken from reference TRBV7-9 and TRBJ1-2): DTGVSQNPRHKITKRGQNVTFRCDPISEHNRLYWYRQTLGQGPEFLTYFQNEAQLEKSRLLSDRFSAERPKGSFSTLEIQRTEQGDSAMYLCASSSTDTSVSFGSGTRLTVV.

The genes are TRBV28 and TRBJ1-4; D is unclear. The CDR3 has 13 amino acids. Germline values: CDR1 MDHEN, CDR2 SYDVKM. V lost 2 bases and J 8 bases, leaving 9 bases between the germline ends. The CDR3 coding sequence is TGTGCCAGCAGTTTAACAACGGTGGAAAAACTGTTTTTT. Protein: CASSLTTVEKLFF.

This clone was detected only a few times. The V call is TRBV5-6, the J call TRBJ2-2, with 7 nucleotides matching TRBD1. V trimming: 3 bases; J trimming: 9 bases; junction bases outside the gene matches: 5. Germline values: CDR1 SGHDT, CDR2 YYEEEE. The CDR3 loop spans 13 amino acids. CDR3 region: CASSYYRGRELFF. CDR3 DNA sequence: TGTGCCAGCAGCTACTACAGGGGTAGGGAGCTGTTTTTT.

The CDR3 DNA reads as TGTGCCAGCAGCCAAGGAGGGCAGGGAGTCACTGAAGCTTTCTTT. This sequence encodes CASSQGGQGVTEAFF. The chain combines TRBV4-2 with TRBJ1-1, with TRBD1 as a possible D gene (5 bases). The V gene lost 1 base and the J gene lost 4 bases, with 13 bases spanning the gap. The CDR3 runs 15 residues. Germline V gives CDR1 LGHNA, CDR2 YNFKEQ.

The V call is TRBV6-5, the J call TRBJ2-7; perhaps D is TRBD1 or TRBD2 (6 bases each). V lost 5 bases to trimming and J lost 9 bases, with 20 bases between them. The V gene's germline CDR1 is MNHEY and CDR2 SVGAGI. The CDR3 consists of 14 residues. This CDR3 is CASSAGHRDARQYF. The CDR3, as DNA: TGTGCCAGCAGTGCGGGACACAGGGACGCGAGGCAGTACTTC.

The gene calls are TRBV5-4 and TRBJ2-2; D remains ambiguous. CDR1 and CDR2 (germline): SGHNT, YYREEE (reference sequence). Trimming cost V 1 base and J 9 bases, with 10 bases left between them. The CDR3 has 13 amino acids. CDR3 bases: TGTGCCAGCAGCTTGCAAGGTACCAGGGAGCTGTTTTTT. This translates into CASSLQGTRELFF.